This T cell receptor (beta chain) was recovered during a study of cytomegalovirus exposure and HLA in healthy donors. Study-level results: Cytomegalovirus status was reportedly diagnosed by the classifier with high specificity and sensitivity. Upon later analysis, TCR association rates were observed to vary by HLA locus, being highest for DRB1 and lowest for HLA-C. In a later analysis, HLA-associated TCR beta chains were more clonally expanded than equally common others.

Researchers ran the PCR with 60 Vbeta and 13 Jbeta primers. Sequencing was performed with immunoSEQ multiplex PCR; in TCRdb, only in-frame clones are kept and a portion is missing. Of about 130,000 clones in the sample, roughly 80% were seen once. V dropped 8 bases and J dropped 0 bases, with 14 bases sitting between them. This CDR3 comprises 15 residues. From germline, CDR1 is LNHDA and CDR2 SQIVND (reference sequence). This clone was counted only a few times. Its antigen is undetermined. The TCR was taken from a man between 25 and 39 years old in good health and CMV-seronegative. The sample consisted of PBMCs. This chain links TRBV19 with TRBJ1-3; D gene uncertain. CDR3 coding DNA: TGTGCCAGTCTGGGAGGTCTCAGCTCTGGAAACACCATATATTTT. Its translation is CASLGGLSSGNTIYF.